This T cell receptor beta chain was recovered during a study of CD8 T cells in Susac syndrome. With random hexamers, about 0.45 to 1 ug RNA was reverse transcribed. One entry per CDR3 protein results from TCRdb running MiXCR on the immunoSEQ multiplex PCR reads. The profile covers about 210,000 distinct CDR3 sequences, with roughly 92% appearing a single time and around 0.096% taken by the ten largest. V lost 5 bases and J 1 base, leaving 11 bases between the germline ends. Germline values: CDR1 SQVTM, CDR2 ANQGSEA. This CDR3 has 13 amino acids. The gene calls are TRBV29-1 and TRBJ1-1; D is possibly TRBD1 (6 bases). Sequencing was done on a sample of CD4+ T cells from PBMCs. This sequence originates from a human donor in good health. The CDR3 protein is CSVTGTPNTEAFF. Here the CDR3 DNA reads TGCAGCGTTACCGGGACACCGAACACTGAAGCTTTCTTT.